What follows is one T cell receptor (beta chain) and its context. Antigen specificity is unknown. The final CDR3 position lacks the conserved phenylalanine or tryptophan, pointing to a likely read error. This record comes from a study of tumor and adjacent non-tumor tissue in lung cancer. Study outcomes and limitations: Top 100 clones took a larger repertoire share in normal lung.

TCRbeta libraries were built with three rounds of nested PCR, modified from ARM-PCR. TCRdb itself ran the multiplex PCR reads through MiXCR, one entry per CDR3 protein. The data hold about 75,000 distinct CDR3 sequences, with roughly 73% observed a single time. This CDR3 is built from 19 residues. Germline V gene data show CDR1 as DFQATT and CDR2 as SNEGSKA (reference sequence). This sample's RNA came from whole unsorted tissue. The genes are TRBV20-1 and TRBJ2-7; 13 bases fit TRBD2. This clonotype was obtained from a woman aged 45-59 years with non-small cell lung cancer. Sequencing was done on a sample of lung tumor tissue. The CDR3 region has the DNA TGCATTGCTAGAGATTCGGGACTAGCGGGATTGAGGAGCTCCTACGAGCAGTACTCC. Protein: CIARDSGLAGLRSSYEQYS.